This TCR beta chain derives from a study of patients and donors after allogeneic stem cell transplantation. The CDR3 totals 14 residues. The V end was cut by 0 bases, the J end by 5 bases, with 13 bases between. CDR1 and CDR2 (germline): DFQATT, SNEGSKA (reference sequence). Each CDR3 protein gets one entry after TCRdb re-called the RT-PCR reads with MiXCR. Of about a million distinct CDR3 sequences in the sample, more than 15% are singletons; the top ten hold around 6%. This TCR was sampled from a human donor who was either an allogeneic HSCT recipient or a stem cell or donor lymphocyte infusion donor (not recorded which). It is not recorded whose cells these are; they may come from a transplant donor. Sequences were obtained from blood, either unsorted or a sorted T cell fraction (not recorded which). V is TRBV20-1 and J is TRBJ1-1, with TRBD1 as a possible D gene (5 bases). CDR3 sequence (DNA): TGCAGTGCTAGAGATTCAGGGTCGCGGACTGAAGCTTTCTTT. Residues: CSARDSGSRTEAFF.